This TCR beta chain was identified during a study of cytomegalovirus exposure and HLA in healthy donors. Each donor's status was that of a healthy bone marrow donor. 13 Jbeta primers and 60 Vbeta primers were used for the PCR. The assay was immunoSEQ multiplex PCR, and TCRdb's table has in-frame clones only and misses some. Of about 150,000 clones listed, approximately 80% are singletons. The receptor was derived from a woman between 35 and 50 years old in good health and CMV-seronegative. Source material: PBMCs.

CDR3: CTSSQGLEETQYF. In nucleotides, the CDR3 is TGCACCAGCAGCCAGGGACTGGAAGAGACCCAGTACTTC. The chain carries TRBV1 and TRBJ2-5; TRBD2, the table's D call, was not compared with the DNA. TRBV1 is a pseudogene locus. The CDR3 consists of 13 residues.